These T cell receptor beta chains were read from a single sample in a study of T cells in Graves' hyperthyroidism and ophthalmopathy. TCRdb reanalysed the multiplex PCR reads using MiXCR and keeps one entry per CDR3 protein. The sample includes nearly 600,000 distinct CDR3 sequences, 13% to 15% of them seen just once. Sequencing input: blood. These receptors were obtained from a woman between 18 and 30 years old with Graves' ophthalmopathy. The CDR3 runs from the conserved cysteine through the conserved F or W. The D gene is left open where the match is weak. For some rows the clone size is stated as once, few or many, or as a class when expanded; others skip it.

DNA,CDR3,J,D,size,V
TGTGCCAGCAGTAGGACAGGCTCCTACGAGCAGTACTTC,CASSRTGSYEQYF,TRBJ2-7,TRBD1,many,TRBV2
TGTGCCTGGAGTGTCGGCGGGAATCAGCCCCAGCATTTT,CAWSVGGNQPQHF,TRBJ1-5,-,many,TRBV30
TGTGCCAGCAGCTCGCCAGTGATGGCGGGAGGCAAGTCCAGGCAGTTCTTC,CASSSPVMAGGKSRQFF,TRBJ2-1,TRBD2,-,TRBV13
TGTGCCAGCAGCGTCGGGACAGGGGATAGCAATCAGCCCCAGCATTTT,CASSVGTGDSNQPQHF,TRBJ1-5,TRBD1,-,TRBV11-3
TGCGCCAGCAGCTTGGACTTTGCTAGCGGGAGTGTAAATGAGCAGTTCTTC,CASSLDFASGSVNEQFF,TRBJ2-1,TRBD2,many,TRBV5-1
TGTGCCAGTAGTATAACCTATCCTGGCGCGGGCCGGATCCACGAGCAGTACTTC,CASSITYPGAGRIHEQYF,TRBJ2-7,-,-,TRBV19
TGTGCCAGCAGCTTAGGGGGACTAGCGGAACAAGAGACCCAGTACTTC,CASSLGGLAEQETQYF,TRBJ2-5,TRBD2,-,TRBV7-9
TGTGCCAGCAGCTCGGACTTACCCTCCTACGAGCAGTACTTC,CASSSDLPSYEQYF,TRBJ2-7,-,many,TRBV7-9
TGCGCCAGCAGCCAAGACGGGGACAACACTGAAGCTTTCTTT,CASSQDGDNTEAFF,TRBJ1-1,-,-,TRBV4-1
TGTGCCAGCAGTGGTGGCTGGAGAGCCCTGGAGTTCTTC,CASSGGWRALEFF,TRBJ2-1,-,many,TRBV2
TGTGCCAGCTCACCATGGGATTCTAGCGGGAGATACAATGAGCAGTTCTTC,CASSPWDSSGRYNEQFF,TRBJ2-1,TRBD2,-,TRBV18
TGTGCCAGCAGCCAAGACCTCCTCCCCACGACGGGACCCCCTCTCTACGAGCAGTACTTC,CASSQDLLPTTGPPLYEQYF,TRBJ2-7,-,many,TRBV4-2
TGTGCCAGCAGTTGGGCTAGCGGGAGGTTAACCTACGAGCAGTACTTC,CASSWASGRLTYEQYF,TRBJ2-7,TRBD2,many,TRBV28
TGTGCCAGTAGCCTATCGGGTCTAGTCCTGGACGAGCAGTACTTC,CASSLSGLVLDEQYF,TRBJ2-7,-,-,TRBV19
TGTGCCAGCAGTACGACAAGTGCGGATCAGCCCCAGCATTTT,CASSTTSADQPQHF,TRBJ1-5,-,many,TRBV2
TGTGCCAGCAGCTTACTAGCGGGAGGAAATGAGCAGTTCTTC,CASSLLAGGNEQFF,TRBJ2-1,TRBD2,-,TRBV11-2
TGTGCCAGCAGCCAGGACGGCCTCGAGCAGTTCTTC,CASSQDGLEQFF,TRBJ2-1,-,many,TRBV7-3
TGTGCCACCAGTGAATGGGGTCAGGGCGGTGGTACGCAGTATTTT,CATSEWGQGGGTQYF,TRBJ2-3,-,-,TRBV24-1
TGTGCCAGCAGTTTAGAGGCGGGCAGATCCTACGAGCAGTACTTC,CASSLEAGRSYEQYF,TRBJ2-7,-,many,TRBV12-3/TRBV12-4
TGTGCCAGCAGTTACTGGGAGGAGCAGTACTTC,CASSYWEEQYF,TRBJ2-7,-,few,TRBV6-2/TRBV6-3
TGTGCCACCAGTGGAGGATTCGGTTACAATGAGCAGTTCTTC,CATSGGFGYNEQFF,TRBJ2-1,-,-,TRBV24-1
TGTGCCATCCGCGGAGGGGGGAACACTGAAGCTTTCTTT,CAIRGGGNTEAFF,TRBJ1-1,-,-,TRBV10-3
TGTGCCAGTAGTATACCTTATGGCAGCGGCGCTGAAGCTTTCTTT,CASSIPYGSGAEAFF,TRBJ1-1,-,many,TRBV19
TGTGCCAGCAGCCAATATGGACAGGGGTATTCCTACGAGCAGTACTTC,CASSQYGQGYSYEQYF,TRBJ2-7,TRBD1,many,TRBV3-1
TGCAGTGCCCGAGGGGGACTAGCGGGAGGGGGAGATACGCAGTATTTT,CSARGGLAGGGDTQYF,TRBJ2-3,TRBD2,-,TRBV20-1
TGTGCCAGCAGCCAAGAGTTGACCGTAGGAGATACGCAGTATTTT,CASSQELTVGDTQYF,TRBJ2-3,-,few,TRBV4-2
TGTGCCAGCAGTCCCGAAAACTGGGAAAAACTGTTTTTT,CASSPENWEKLFF,TRBJ1-4,-,many,TRBV28
TGCAGTGCTGGCCGAGGGGGGACAGGGGGCGACCCCTACGAGCAGTACTTC,CSAGRGGTGGDPYEQYF,TRBJ2-7,TRBD1,many,TRBV20-1
TGTGCCAGCAGCCAAGATCTTCCCGTCAGGCGGGGTACTGACACCGGGGAGCTGTTTTTT,CASSQDLPVRRGTDTGELFF,TRBJ2-2,-,-,TRBV3-1
TGTGCCAGCAGCTTTGCGGGAGGTCGGAACAATGAGCAGTTCTTC,CASSFAGGRNNEQFF,TRBJ2-1,TRBD2,many,TRBV11-1
TGCGCCAGCAGCCAAGAGCTTGGCTCCTACGAGCAGTACTTC,CASSQELGSYEQYF,TRBJ2-7,-,-,TRBV4-3
TGTGCCTGGTCAAGGGACACTCCAAAGGATGGAAACACCATATATTTT,CAWSRDTPKDGNTIYF,TRBJ1-3,-,-,TRBV30
TGTGCCTGGAGGAGGAATCCTGAAGCTTTCTTT,CAWRRNPEAFF,TRBJ1-1,-,many,TRBV30
TGTGCCAGCAGTTTCGGCAGAGTAACGGGGGAGCTGTTTTTT,CASSFGRVTGELFF,TRBJ2-2,-,few,TRBV12-3/TRBV12-4
TGTGCCAGCAGTGAAGTCAGTCACAGCACAGATACGCAGTATTTT,CASSEVSHSTDTQYF,TRBJ2-3,-,many,TRBV6-1
TGCAGCGTTCTCTTGACTAGCGGGGTCCCCTACGAGCAGTACTTC,CSVLLTSGVPYEQYF,TRBJ2-7,TRBD2,many,TRBV29-1
TGTGCCAGCGCCACGGGTGGAACTGAAGCTTTCTTT,CASATGGTEAFF,TRBJ1-1,-,-,TRBV27
TGTGCCAGCTCACCGCGGGTGGTCACAACTAATGAAAAACTGTTTTTT,CASSPRVVTTNEKLFF,TRBJ1-4,-,few,TRBV18
TGTGCCAGCAGCCAAGAAGGTTCGGAGGGAGGTTACGAGCAGTACTTC,CASSQEGSEGGYEQYF,TRBJ2-7,-,few,TRBV4-2
TGTGCCAGCAGCCTAACAGGGGTTAGGGTCACTGAAGCTTTCTTT,CASSLTGVRVTEAFF,TRBJ1-1,TRBD1,many,TRBV7-9
TGTGCCAGCAGTTACCCCAGGGGCCGAGCTTTCTTT,CASSYPRGRAFF,TRBJ1-1,-,many,TRBV6-2/TRBV6-3
TGTGCCAGCAGCTTGGACGCGTGGTGGGTCACCTTC,CASSLDAWWVTF,TRBJ1-2,-,-,TRBV5-5
TGTGCCAGCTCACCATTTTCCAGAAGGAACACTGAAGCTTTCTTT,CASSPFSRRNTEAFF,TRBJ1-1,-,few,TRBV18
TGTGCCAGCAGCCCCGGGGGGGTAGGCAAAAACATTCAGTACTTC,CASSPGGVGKNIQYF,TRBJ2-4,TRBD2,once,TRBV7-2
TGTGCCAGCAGCGGGAGGGACAGGGGCTCTGGAAACACCATATATTTT,CASSGRDRGSGNTIYF,TRBJ1-3,TRBD1,-,TRBV9